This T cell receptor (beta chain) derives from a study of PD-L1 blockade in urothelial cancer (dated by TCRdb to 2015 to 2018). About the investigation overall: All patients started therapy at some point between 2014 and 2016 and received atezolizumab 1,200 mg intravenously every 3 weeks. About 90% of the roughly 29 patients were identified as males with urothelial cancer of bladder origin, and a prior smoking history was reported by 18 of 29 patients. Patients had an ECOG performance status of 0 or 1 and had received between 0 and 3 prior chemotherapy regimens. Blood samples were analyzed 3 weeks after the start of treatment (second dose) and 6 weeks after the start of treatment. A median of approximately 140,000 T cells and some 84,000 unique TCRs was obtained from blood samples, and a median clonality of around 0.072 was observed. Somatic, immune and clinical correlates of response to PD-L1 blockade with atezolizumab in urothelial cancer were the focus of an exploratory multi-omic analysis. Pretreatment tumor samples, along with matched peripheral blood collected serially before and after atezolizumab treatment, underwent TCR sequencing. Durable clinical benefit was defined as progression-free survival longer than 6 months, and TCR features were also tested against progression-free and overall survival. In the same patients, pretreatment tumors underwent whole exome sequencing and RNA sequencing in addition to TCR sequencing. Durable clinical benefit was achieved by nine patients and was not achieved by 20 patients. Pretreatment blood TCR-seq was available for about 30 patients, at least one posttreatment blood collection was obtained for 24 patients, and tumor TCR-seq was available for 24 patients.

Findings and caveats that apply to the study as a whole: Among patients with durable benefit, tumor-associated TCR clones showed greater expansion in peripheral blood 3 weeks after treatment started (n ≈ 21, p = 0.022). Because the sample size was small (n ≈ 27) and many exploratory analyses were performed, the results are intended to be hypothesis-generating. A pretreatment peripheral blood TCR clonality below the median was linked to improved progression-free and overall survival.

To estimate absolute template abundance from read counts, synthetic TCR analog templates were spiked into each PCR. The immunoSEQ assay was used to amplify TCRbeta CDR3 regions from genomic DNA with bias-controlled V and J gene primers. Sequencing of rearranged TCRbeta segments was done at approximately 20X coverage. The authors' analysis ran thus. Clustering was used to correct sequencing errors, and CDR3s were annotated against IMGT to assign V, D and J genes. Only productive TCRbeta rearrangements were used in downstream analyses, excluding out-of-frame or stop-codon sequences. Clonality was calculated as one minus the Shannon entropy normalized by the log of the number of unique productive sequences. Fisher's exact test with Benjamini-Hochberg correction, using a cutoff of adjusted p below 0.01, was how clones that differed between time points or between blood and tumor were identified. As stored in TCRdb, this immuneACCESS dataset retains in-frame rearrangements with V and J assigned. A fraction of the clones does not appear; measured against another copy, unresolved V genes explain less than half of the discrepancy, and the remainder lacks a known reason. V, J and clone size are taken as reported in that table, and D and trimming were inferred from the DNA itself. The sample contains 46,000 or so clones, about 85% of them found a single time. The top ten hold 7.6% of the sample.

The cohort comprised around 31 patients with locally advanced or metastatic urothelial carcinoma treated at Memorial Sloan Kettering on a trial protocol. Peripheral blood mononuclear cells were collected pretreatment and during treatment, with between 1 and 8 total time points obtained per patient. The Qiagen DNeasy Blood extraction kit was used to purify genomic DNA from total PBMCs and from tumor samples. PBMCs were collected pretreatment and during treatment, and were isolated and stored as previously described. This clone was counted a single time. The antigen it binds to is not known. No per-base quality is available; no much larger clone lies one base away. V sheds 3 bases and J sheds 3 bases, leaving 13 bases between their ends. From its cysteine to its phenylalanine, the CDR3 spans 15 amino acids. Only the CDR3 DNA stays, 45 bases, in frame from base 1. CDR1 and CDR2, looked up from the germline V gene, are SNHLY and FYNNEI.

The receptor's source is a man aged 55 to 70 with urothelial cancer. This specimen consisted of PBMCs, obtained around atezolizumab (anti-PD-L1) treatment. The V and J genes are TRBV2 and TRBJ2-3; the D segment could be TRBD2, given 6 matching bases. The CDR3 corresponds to CASSDNGGGTDTQYF. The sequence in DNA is TGTGCCAGCAGTGACAACGGGGGTGGGACAGATACGCAGTATTTT.